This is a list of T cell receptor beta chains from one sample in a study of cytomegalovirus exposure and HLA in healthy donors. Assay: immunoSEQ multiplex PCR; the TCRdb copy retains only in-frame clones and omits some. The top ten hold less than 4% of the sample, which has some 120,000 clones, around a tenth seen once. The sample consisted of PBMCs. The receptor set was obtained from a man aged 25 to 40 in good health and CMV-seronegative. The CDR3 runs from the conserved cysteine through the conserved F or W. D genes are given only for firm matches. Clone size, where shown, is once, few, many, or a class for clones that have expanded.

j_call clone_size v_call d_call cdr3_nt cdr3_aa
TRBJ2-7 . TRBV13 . TGTGCCAGCAGCATAACGACTTACTCCTACGAGCAGTACTTC CASSITTYSYEQYF
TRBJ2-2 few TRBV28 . TGTGCCAGCGAACAGTGGGACACCGGGGAGCTGTTTTTT CASEQWDTGELFF
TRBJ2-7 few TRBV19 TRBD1 TGTGCCAGTAGGACCGACAGGGGCTCCTACGAGCAGTACTTC CASRTDRGSYEQYF
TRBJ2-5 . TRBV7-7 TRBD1 TGTGCTAGCAGCCTGGACAGGCGAGAGACCCAGTACTTC CASSLDRRETQYF
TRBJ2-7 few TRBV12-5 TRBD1 TGTGCTAGTGGTTTGGTTGTCTTTCGGGACAGGTCCTACGAGCAGTACTTC CASGLVVFRDRSYEQYF
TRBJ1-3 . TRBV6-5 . TGTGCCAGCAGCTTGGACTGGGGAAACACCATATATTTT CASSLDWGNTIYF
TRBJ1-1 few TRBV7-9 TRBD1 TGTGCCAGCAGCTTAGGGACAGGGGGATTAGGAGCGAACACTGAAGCTTTCTTT CASSLGTGGLGANTEAFF
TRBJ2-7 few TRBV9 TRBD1 TGTGCCAGCAGCGTAGAGGGGGCCGGGTTCTACGAGCAGTACTTC CASSVEGAGFYEQYF
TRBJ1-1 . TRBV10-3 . TGTGCCATCAGTCATAAAGGAGAGAAGAACACTGAAGCTTTCTTT CAISHKGEKNTEAFF
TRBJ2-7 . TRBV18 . TGTGCCAGCTCACAGAGAACGCCGGGGCAGGGGACGGAGCAGTACTTC CASSQRTPGQGTEQYF
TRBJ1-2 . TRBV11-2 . TGTGCCAGCAGCTTAAATCATTTTCGGTCAGGGGTTGGCTACACCTTC CASSLNHFRSGVGYTF
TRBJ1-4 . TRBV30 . TGTGCCTGGAGTGTACGTTTAGGGGTTGGGGAAAAACTGTTTTTT CAWSVRLGVGEKLFF
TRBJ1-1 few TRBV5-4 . TGTGCCAGCAGCTATGACAGACCGAACACTGAAGCTTTCTTT CASSYDRPNTEAFF
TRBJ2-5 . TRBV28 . TGTGCCAGCAGTCTTGGAAGAGGGGGAGAGACCCAGTACTTC CASSLGRGGETQYF
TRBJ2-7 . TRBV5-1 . TGCGCCAGCAGCTTCTCCGGGACTGACTACGAGCAGTACTTC CASSFSGTDYEQYF
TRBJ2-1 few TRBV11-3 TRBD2 TGTGCCAGCAGCCCCCCCCTATGGACGGGAGGGGAGGATGAGCAGTTCTTC CASSPPLWTGGEDEQFF
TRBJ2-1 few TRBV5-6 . TGTGCCAGCAGCTTGGGGACTTGGAATGAGCAGTTCTTC CASSLGTWNEQFF
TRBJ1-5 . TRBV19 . TGTGCCAGTGGTTGGGGGCCCCCCCAGCATTTT CASGWGPPQHF
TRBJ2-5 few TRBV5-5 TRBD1 TGTGCCAGCAGCCCAGGGGGCCAAGAGACCCAGTACTTC CASSPGGQETQYF
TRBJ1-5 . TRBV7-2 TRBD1 TGTGCCAGCAGCCAGCGGGACAGGGGTGGTCAGCCCCAGCATTTT CASSQRDRGGQPQHF
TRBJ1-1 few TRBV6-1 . TGTGCCAGCAAGAATTTGGGGGCGGACACTGAAGCTTTCTTT CASKNLGADTEAFF
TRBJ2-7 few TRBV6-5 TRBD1 TGTGCCAGCAGATTGACAGGGGGCGGGTACGAGCAGTACTTC CASRLTGGGYEQYF
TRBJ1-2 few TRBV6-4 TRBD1 TGTGCCAGCAGTGACTCGAGGCAGGGGGCAGTCTACACCTTC CASSDSRQGAVYTF
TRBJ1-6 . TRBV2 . TGTGCCAGCAGTGACATCAGCAGGGGCGGATCACCCCTCCACTTT CASSDISRGGSPLHF
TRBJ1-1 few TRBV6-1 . TGTGCCAGCATCCTCGGGGGGATTACTGAAGCTTTCTTT CASILGGITEAFF
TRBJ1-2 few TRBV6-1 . TGTGCCAGCAGTCGAGACTATGGCTACACCTTC CASSRDYGYTF
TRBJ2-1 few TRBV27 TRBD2 TGTGCCAGCAGTCTACGACTAGCGGGCTTCTACAATGAGCAGTTCTTC CASSLRLAGFYNEQFF
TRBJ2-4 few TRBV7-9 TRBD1 TGTGCCAGCAGCTCCTGGACAGGGGAAACCAAAAACATTCAGTACTTC CASSSWTGETKNIQYF
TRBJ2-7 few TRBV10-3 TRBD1 TGTGCCATCAGGGGGACAGGGACCTACGAGCAGTACTTC CAIRGTGTYEQYF
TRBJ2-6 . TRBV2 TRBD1 TGTGCCAGCAGCATCCGGGACAGAATAAGCTCTGGGGCCAACGTCCTGACTTTC CASSIRDRISSGANVLTF
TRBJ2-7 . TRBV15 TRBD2 TGTGCCACCAGCAGAGATACTAGCGGCTCCTACGAGCAGTACTTC CATSRDTSGSYEQYF
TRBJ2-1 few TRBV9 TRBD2 TGTGCCAGCAGCCCTTGGGCTAGCGGAGCCGGTAATGAGCAGTTCTTC CASSPWASGAGNEQFF
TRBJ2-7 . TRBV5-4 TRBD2 TGTGCCAGCAGCTTGGCCCGAAGCGGGGCGGGCGAGCAGTACTTC CASSLARSGAGEQYF
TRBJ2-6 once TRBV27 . TGTGCCAGCAGGACAGGTTTAGGGGCCAACGTCCTGACTTTC CASRTGLGANVLTF
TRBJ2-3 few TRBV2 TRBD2 TGTGCCAGAAGGGAGGGCGAAACAGATACGCAGTATTTT CARREGETDTQYF
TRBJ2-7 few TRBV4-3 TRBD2 TGCGCCAGCGACCTCCAAGGACCTAGCGGGGGGACTGCCCTTCACGAGCAGTACTTC CASDLQGPSGGTALHEQYF
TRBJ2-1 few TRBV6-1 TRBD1 TGTGCCAGCAGGGACAGGGGGTCCCCCCTAAATGAGCAGTTCTTC CASRDRGSPLNEQFF
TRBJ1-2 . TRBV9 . TGTGCCAGCAGCGTATTTCCAGGGGAACCTTCCGGCTACACCTTC CASSVFPGEPSGYTF
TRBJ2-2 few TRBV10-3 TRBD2 TGTGCCATCAGTGATAGCGGGGGGACCGGGGAGCTGTTTTTT CAISDSGGTGELFF
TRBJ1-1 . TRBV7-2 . TGTGCCAGCAGCTTAGTTACAGGGTCGGGGACTGAAGCTTTCTTT CASSLVTGSGTEAFF
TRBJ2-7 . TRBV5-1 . TGCGCCAGCAGTGGTGGAGTATACGAGCAGTACTTC CASSGGVYEQYF
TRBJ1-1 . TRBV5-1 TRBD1 TGCGCCAGCAACGGACAGGGGGCCGCTGAAGCTTTCTTT CASNGQGAAEAFF
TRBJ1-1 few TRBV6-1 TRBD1 TGTGCCAGCAGTGTAATTGCTACCGGGACAGGGGGTTTATCTGAAGCTTTCTTT CASSVIATGTGGLSEAFF
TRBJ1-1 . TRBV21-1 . TGTGCCAGCAGCAAGCAGGGCGTAAACACTGAAGCTTTCTTT CASSKQGVNTEAFF
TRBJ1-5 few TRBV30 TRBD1 TGTGCCTGGGGACAGGGGAATCAGCCCCAGCATTTT CAWGQGNQPQHF
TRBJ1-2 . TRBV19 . TGTGCCAGTAGTATCGAGACAGCCTCCTATGGCTACACCTTC CASSIETASYGYTF
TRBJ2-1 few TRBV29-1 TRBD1 TGCAGCGTTTGGGGCAGGGGGCGATACAATGAGCAGTTCTTC CSVWGRGRYNEQFF
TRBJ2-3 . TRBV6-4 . TGTGCCAGCAGTCAAGGGGGCACAGATACGCAGTATTTT CASSQGGTDTQYF
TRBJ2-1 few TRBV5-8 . TGTGCCAGCACCGATAAAACCGGGACAAAAACCTACAATGAGCAGTTCTTC CASTDKTGTKTYNEQFF
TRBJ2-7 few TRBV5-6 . TGTGCCAGCAGGAGGCAGGGGTACGAGCAGTACTTC CASRRQGYEQYF
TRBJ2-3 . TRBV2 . TGTGCCAGCAGTGTTGGGGGGTTCGATACGCAGTATTTT CASSVGGFDTQYF